The present TCR beta chain was sequenced within a study of T cell changes during pregnancy in multiple sclerosis. The CDR3 totals 16 residues. The ends were cut back, 3 bases at V and 2 bases at J, with 14 bases in the middle. The germline V gene encodes CDR1 LNHDA and CDR2 SQIVND (reference sequence). The repertoire was sequenced with immunoSEQ multiplex PCR; TCRdb's copy has only in-frame clones and lacks some. The sample includes about 59,000 clones, 90% of them seen just once. This clonotype was obtained from a female donor in good health, enrolled as a control in a pregnancy study. The source was peripheral blood, collected in the third trimester of pregnancy. V is TRBV19 and J is TRBJ2-1; D unresolved. CDR3 coding DNA: TGTGCCAGTAGTATTCATCAGTTAACCCCCTACAATGAGCAGTTCTTC. Amino acid sequence: CASSIHQLTPYNEQFF.